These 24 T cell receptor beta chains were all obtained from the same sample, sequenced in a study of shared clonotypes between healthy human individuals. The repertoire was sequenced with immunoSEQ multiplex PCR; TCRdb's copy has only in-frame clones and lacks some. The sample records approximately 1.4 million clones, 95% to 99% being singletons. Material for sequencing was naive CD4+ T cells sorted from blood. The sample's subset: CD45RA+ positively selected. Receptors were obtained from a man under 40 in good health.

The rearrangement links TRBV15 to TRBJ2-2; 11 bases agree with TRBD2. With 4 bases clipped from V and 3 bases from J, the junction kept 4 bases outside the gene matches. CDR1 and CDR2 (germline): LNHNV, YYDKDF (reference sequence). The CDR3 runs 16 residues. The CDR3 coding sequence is TGTGCCACCAGCAAAGGACTAGCGGGCTACACCGGGGAGCTGTTTTTT. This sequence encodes CATSKGLAGYTGELFF.

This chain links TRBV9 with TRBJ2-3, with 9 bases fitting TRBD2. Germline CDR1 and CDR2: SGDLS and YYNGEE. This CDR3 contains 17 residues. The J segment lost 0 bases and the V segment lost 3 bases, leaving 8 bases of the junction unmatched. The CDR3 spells CASSARLAAISTDTQYF. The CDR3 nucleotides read TGTGCCAGCAGCGCTAGACTAGCGGCAATTAGCACAGATACGCAGTATTTT.

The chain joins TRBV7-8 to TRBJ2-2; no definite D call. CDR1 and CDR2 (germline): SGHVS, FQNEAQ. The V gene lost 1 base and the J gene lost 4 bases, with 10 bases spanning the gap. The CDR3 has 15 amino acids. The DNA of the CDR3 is TGTGCCAGCAGCTTAGGAGTTACGGTCACCGGGGAGCTGTTTTTT. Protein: CASSLGVTVTGELFF.

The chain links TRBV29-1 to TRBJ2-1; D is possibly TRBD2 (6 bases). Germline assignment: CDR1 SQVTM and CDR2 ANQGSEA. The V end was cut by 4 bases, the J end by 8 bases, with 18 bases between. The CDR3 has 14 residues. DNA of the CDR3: TGCAGCGTTGTATGGGGCGGAGGGTTGGATGAGCAGTTCTTC. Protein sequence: CSVVWGGGLDEQFF.

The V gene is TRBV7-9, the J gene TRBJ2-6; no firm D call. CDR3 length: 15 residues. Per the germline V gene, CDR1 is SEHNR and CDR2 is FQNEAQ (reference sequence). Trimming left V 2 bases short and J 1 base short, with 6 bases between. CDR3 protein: CASSLWRSGANVLTF. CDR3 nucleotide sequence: TGTGCCAGCAGCTTATGGCGATCTGGGGCCAACGTCCTGACTTTC.

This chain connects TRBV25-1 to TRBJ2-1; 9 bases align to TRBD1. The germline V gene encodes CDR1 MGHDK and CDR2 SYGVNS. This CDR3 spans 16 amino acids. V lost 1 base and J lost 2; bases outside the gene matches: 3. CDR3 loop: CASSEWGTGTYNEQFF. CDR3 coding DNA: TGTGCCAGCAGTGAATGGGGGACAGGGACCTACAATGAGCAGTTCTTC.

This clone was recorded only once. CDR3: CASFRGGPITEAFF. The DNA for the CDR3 is TGTGCCAGCTTCCGAGGGGGCCCAATCACTGAAGCTTTCTTT. The V call is TRBV28, the J call TRBJ1-1, with 7 bases fitting TRBD1. The CDR3 consists of 14 residues. The germline CDR1 and CDR2 sequences are MDHEN and SYDVKM. Trimming removed 8 bases from V and 4 bases from J; junction bases left unmatched: 10.

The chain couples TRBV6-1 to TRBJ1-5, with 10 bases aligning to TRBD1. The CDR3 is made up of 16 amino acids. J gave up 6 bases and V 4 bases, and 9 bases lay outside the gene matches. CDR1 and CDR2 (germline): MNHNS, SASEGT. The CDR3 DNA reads TGTGCCAGCAGTGGTTCGAGACAGGGGGCCTTTCAGCCCCAGCATTTT. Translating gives CASSGSRQGAFQPQHF.

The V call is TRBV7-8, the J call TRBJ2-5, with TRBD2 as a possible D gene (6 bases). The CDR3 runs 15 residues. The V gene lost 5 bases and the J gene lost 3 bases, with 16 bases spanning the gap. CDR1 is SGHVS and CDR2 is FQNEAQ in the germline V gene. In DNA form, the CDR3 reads TGTGCCAGCAGCCAATCGGGACTCCTAAAAGAGACCCAGTACTTC. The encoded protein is CASSQSGLLKETQYF.

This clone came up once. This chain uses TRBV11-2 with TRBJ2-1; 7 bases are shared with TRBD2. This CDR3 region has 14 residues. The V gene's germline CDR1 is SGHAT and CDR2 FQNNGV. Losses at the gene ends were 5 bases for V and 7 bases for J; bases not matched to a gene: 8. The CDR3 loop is CASSPRLAENEQFF. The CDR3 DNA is TGTGCCAGCAGCCCCCGCCTAGCGGAAAATGAGCAGTTCTTC. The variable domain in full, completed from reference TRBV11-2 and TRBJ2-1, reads EAGVAQSPRYKIIEKRQSVAFWCNPISGHATLYWYQQILGQGPKLLIQFQNNGVVDDSQLPKDRFSAERLKGVDSTLKIQPAKLEDSAVYLCASSPRLAENEQFFGPGTRLTVL.

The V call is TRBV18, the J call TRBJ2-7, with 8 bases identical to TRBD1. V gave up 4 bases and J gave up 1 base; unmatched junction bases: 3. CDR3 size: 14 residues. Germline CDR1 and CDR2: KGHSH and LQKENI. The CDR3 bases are TGTGCCAGCTCACGAGGACAGGGTTCCTACGAGCAGTACTTC. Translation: CASSRGQGSYEQYF.

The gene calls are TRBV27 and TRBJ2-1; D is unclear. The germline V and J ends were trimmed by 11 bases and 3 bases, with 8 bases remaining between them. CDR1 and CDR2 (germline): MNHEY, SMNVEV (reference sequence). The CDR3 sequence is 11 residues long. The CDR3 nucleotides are TGTGCCGGACGACTCTACAATGAGCAGTTCTTC. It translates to CAGRLYNEQFF.

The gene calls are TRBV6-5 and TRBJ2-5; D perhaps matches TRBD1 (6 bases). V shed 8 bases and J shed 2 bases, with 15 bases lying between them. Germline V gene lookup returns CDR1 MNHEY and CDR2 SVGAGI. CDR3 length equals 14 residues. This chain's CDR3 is CASGGRDIQETQYF. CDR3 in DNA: TGTGCCAGCGGTGGCCGGGACATACAAGAGACCCAGTACTTC.

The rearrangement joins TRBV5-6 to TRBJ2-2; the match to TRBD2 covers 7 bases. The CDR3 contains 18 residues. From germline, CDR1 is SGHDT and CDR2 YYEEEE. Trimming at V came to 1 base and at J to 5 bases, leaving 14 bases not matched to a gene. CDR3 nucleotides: TGTGCCAGCAGCTTGTCTAGCGGTTCGACCGGGGGAACCGGGGAGCTGTTTTTT. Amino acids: CASSLSSGSTGGTGELFF.

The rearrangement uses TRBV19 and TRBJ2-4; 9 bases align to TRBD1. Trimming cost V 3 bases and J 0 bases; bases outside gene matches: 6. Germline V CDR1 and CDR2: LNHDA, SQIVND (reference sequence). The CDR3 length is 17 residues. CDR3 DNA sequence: TGTGCCAGTAGTATGAGACCGGGACAGGGAGCCAAAAACATTCAGTACTTC. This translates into CASSMRPGQGAKNIQYF. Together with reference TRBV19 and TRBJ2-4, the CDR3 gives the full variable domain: DGGITQSPKYLFRKEGQNVTLSCEQNLNHDAMYWYRQDPGQGLRLIYYSQIVNDFQKGDIAEGYSVSREKKESFPLTVTSAQKNPTAFYLCASSMRPGQGAKNIQYFGAGTRLSVL.

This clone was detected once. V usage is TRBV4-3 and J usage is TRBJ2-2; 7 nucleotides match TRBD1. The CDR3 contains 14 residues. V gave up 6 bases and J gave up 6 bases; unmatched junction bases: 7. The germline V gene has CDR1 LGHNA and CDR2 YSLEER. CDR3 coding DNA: TGCGCCAGCAGACCAGGGGGACCGGCCGGGGAGCTGTTTTTT. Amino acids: CASRPGGPAGELFF.

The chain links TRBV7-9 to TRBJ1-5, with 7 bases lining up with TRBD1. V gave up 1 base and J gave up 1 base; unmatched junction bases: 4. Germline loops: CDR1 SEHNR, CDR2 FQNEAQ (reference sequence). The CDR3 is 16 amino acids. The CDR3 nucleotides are TGTGCCAGCAGCTTAGACGGGACAGCAAGCAATCAGCCCCAGCATTTT. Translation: CASSLDGTASNQPQHF.

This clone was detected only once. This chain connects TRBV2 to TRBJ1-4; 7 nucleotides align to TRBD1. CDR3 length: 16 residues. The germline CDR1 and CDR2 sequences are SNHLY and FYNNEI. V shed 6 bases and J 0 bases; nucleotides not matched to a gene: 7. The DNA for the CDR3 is TGTGCCAGCAGAGAACTTGGGACAGCAACTAATGAAAAACTGTTTTTT. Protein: CASRELGTATNEKLFF.

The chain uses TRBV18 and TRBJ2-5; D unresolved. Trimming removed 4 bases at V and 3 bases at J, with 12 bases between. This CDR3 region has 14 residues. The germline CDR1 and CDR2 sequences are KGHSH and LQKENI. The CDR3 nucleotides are TGTGCCAGCTCACGGATCGAAAGGGAAGAGACCCAGTACTTC. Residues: CASSRIEREETQYF.

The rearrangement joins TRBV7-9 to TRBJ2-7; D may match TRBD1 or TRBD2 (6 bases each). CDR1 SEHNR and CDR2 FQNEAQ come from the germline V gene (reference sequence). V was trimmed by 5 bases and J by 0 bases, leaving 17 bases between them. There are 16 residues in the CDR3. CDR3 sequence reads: CASSLRGEFSSYEQYF. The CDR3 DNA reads TGTGCCAGCAGCCTAAGGGGGGAGTTCAGCTCCTACGAGCAGTACTTC. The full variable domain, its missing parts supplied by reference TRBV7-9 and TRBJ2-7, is DTGVSQNPRHKITKRGQNVTFRCDPISEHNRLYWYRQTLGQGPEFLTYFQNEAQLEKSRLLSDRFSAERPKGSFSTLEIQRTEQGDSAMYLCASSLRGEFSSYEQYFGPGTRLTVT.

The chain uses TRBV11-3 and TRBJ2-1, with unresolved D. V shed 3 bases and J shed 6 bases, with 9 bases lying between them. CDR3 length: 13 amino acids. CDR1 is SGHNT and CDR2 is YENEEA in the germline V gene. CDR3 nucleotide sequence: TGTGCCAGCAGCTTCGGTGGGGTCAATGAGCAGTTCTTC. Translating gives CASSFGGVNEQFF. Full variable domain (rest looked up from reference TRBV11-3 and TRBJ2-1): EAGVVQSPRYKIIEKKQPVAFWCNPISGHNTLYWYLQNLGQGPELLIRYENEEAVDDSQLPKDRFSAERLKGVDSTLKIQPAELGDSAVYLCASSFGGVNEQFFGPGTRLTVL.

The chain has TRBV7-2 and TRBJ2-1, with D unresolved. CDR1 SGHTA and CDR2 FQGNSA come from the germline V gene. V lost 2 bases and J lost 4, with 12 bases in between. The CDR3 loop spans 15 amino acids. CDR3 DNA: TGTGCCAGCAGCTTACAGACCCTAGAATACAATGAGCAGTTCTTC. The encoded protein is CASSLQTLEYNEQFF.

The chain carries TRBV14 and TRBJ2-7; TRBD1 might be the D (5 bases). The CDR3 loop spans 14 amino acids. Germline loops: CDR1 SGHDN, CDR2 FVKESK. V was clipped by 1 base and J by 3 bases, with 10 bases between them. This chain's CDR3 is CASSQGPGFYEQYF. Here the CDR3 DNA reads TGTGCCAGCAGCCAAGGTCCAGGGTTCTACGAGCAGTACTTC.

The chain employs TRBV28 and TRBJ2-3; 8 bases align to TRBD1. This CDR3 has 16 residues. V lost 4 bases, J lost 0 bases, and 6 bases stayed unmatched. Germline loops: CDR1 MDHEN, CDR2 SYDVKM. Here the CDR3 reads CASSSRGQGSTDTQYF. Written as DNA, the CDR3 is TGTGCCAGCAGTTCAAGAGGACAGGGAAGCACAGATACGCAGTATTTT.